The next 8 T cell receptor beta chains were all read from a single sample in a study of T-cell memory formation after mild COVID-19. TCRdb analysed the 5' RACE reads with MiXCR anew, one entry per CDR3 protein. The sample yields almost 350,000 distinct CDR3 sequences, approximately 22% seen once. Material for sequencing was PBMCs or a T cell subset sorted from them (not recorded which). All receptors come from a man between 18 and 35 years old who had mild COVID-19 (a few samples of this study predate the infection). Cell type and time point are not known.

This rearrangement joins TRBV7-3 to TRBJ2-7, with 7 bases that match TRBD1. Trimming cost V 5 bases and J 5 bases; bases outside gene matches: 6. The length of the CDR3 is 13 residues. The germline V gene has CDR1 SGHTA and CDR2 FQGTGA. For the CDR3, the DNA is TGTGCCAGCAGCCTTAAGGGGGCCGACGAGCAGTACTTC. It yields the protein CASSLKGADEQYF.

The J gene is TRBJ1-2, the V gene TRBV7-9, with TRBD1 as a possible D gene (5 bases). V lost 5 bases and J lost 3, with 13 bases in between. The CDR3 has 14 amino acids. CDR1 is SEHNR, CDR2 FQNEAQ, per germline (reference sequence). The CDR3 sequence: CASSPPTDHYGYTF. CDR3 coding DNA: TGTGCCAGCAGCCCGCCGACAGACCACTATGGCTACACCTTC.

This clonotype was counted many times. The rearrangement joins TRBV5-1 to TRBJ2-1, with D possibly being TRBD2 (5 bases). The CDR3 contains 17 residues. The V gene lost 4 bases and the J gene lost 0 bases, with 17 bases spanning the gap. CDR1 and CDR2 from the germline V gene are SGHRS and YFSETQ. The DNA for the CDR3 is TGCGCCAGCAGCCCGAGGATTGACTACAGCTCCTACAATGAGCAGTTCTTC. It translates to CASSPRIDYSSYNEQFF.

The sample holds a few counts of this clonotype. The J gene is TRBJ2-3, the V gene TRBV9; no firm D call. Trimming pared 3 bases from V and 0 bases from J, leaving 20 bases between. The CDR3 is made up of 18 amino acids. Per the germline V gene, CDR1 is SGDLS and CDR2 is YYNGEE. CDR3: CASSATHHLPPSTDTQYF. CDR3 DNA: TGTGCCAGCAGCGCTACCCACCACCTCCCCCCTAGCACAGATACGCAGTATTTT.

The chain has TRBV6-5 and TRBJ2-1; a possible D gene is TRBD2 (5 bases). The CDR3 is made up of 15 amino acids. Germline assignment: CDR1 MNHEY and CDR2 SVGAGI. The V gene lost 6 bases and the J gene lost 6 bases, with 18 bases spanning the gap. The DNA for the CDR3 is TGTGCCAGCAGAACCCTCAAGACGGGGAGCAATGAGCAGTTCTTC. Protein: CASRTLKTGSNEQFF.

This clonotype appeared a single time. The J gene is TRBJ2-2, the V gene TRBV5-1; D possibly matches TRBD1 or TRBD2 (6 bases each). The CDR3 loop spans 15 amino acids. Germline V gene lookup returns CDR1 SGHRS and CDR2 YFSETQ. V was shortened by 9 bases and J by 4 bases, with 19 bases between the two germline ends. This chain's CDR3 is CATSAGEVSTGELFF. The DNA for the CDR3 is TGCGCCACCTCGGCAGGGGAGGTTTCCACCGGGGAGCTGTTTTTT.

This clonotype was counted only a few times. V usage is TRBV7-2 and J usage is TRBJ1-4, with D unclear. V was trimmed by 2 bases and J by 8 bases, leaving 9 bases between them. Germline V gene sequence: CDR1 SGHTA, CDR2 FQGNSA. This CDR3 is 13 amino acids long. CDR3 in amino acids: CASSLNLGEKLFF. Here the CDR3 DNA reads TGTGCCAGCAGCTTAAATCTTGGAGAAAAACTGTTTTTT.

In this sample, this clonotype turned up a few times. This chain links TRBV29-1 with TRBJ1-2, with a possible D match to TRBD1 (5 bases). The germline V gene has CDR1 SQVTM and CDR2 ANQGSEA. This CDR3 is built from 13 residues. V lost 6 bases to trimming and J lost 4 bases, with 15 bases between them. The CDR3 sequence: CSVPRGESYGYTF. The CDR3, as DNA: TGCAGCGTACCCCGAGGGGAGAGCTATGGCTACACCTTC.